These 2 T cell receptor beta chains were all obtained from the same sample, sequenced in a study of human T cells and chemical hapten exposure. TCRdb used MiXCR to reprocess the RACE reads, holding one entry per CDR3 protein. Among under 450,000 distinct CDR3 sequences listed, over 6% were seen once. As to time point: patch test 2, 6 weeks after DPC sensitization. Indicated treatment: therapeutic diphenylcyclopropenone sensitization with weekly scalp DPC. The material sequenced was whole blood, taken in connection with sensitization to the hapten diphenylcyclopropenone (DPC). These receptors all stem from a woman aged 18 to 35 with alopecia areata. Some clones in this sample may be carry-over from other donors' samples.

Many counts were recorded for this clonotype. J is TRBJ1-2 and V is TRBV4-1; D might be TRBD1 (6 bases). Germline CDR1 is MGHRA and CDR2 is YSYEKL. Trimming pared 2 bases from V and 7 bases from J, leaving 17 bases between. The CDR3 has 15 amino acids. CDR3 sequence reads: CASSQTDRDTRGYTF. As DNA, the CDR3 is TGCGCCAGCAGCCAAACTGATCGGGACACTCGTGGCTACACCTTC.

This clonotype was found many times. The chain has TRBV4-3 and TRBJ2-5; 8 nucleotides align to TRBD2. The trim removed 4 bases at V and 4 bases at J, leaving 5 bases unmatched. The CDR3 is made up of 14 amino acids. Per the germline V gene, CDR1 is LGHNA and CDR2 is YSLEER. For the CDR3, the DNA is TGCGCCAGCAGCCCAGCGGGGGCCCGAGAGACCCAGTACTTC. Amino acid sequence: CASSPAGARETQYF.